The 27 T cell receptor beta chains presented below share a single source sample, sequenced in a study of cytomegalovirus exposure and HLA in healthy donors. Amplification used 60 Vbeta primers and 13 Jbeta primers. Repertoires were generated with immunoSEQ multiplex PCR, while TCRdb's copy carries only in-frame clones and drops some. The sample holds 200,000 to 250,000 clones; around 75% are singletons and the top ten take 1.5% to 2%. Sequenced: PBMCs. The source of these receptors is a woman aged 25 to 39 in good health and CMV-seronegative.

V is TRBV29-1 and J is TRBJ2-3, with D possibly being TRBD2 (5 bases). CDR1 and CDR2 (germline): SQVTM, ANQGSEA. V lost 3 bases and J lost 2, with 15 bases in between. This CDR3 has 15 residues. As DNA, the CDR3 is TGCAGCGTTGACGAACGGGGAAGTATCACAGATACGCAGTATTTT. Translation: CSVDERGSITDTQYF.

This clone was counted a few times. The chain recombines TRBV2 with TRBJ2-2, with D perhaps TRBD1 (6 bases). CDR1 and CDR2 from the germline V gene are SNHLY and FYNNEI. V was pared by 11 bases and J by 5 bases, with 18 bases between. The CDR3 runs to 14 residues. The CDR3 reads CASTGLVGTGELFF. CDR3 DNA: TGTGCCTCTACAGGGTTGGTGGGAACCGGGGAGCTGTTTTTT.

This chain joins TRBV6-5 and TRBJ1-1, with a possible D match to TRBD1 (6 bases). The CDR3 extends over 14 amino acids. Trimming pared 5 bases from V and 7 bases from J, leaving 17 bases between. Looked up from germline, CDR1 is MNHEY and CDR2 is SVGAGI. The DNA of the CDR3 is TGTGCCAGCAGTGTGAGGACAGAAATTCTTGAAGCTTTCTTT. Translating gives CASSVRTEILEAFF.

The J gene is TRBJ2-2, the V gene TRBV2; D remains unclear. Germline CDR1 is SNHLY and CDR2 is FYNNEI. The V gene lost 5 bases and the J gene lost 0 bases, with 10 bases spanning the gap. There are 15 residues in the CDR3. The CDR3 here is CASSYTPPNTGELFF. CDR3 in DNA: TGTGCCAGCAGTTATACACCTCCGAACACCGGGGAGCTGTTTTTT.

V gene TRBV27 combines with J gene TRBJ1-1; TRBD1 aligns across 7 bases. The V and J ends lost 6 bases and 4 bases, in that order; junction bases with no gene match: 17. CDR3 length equals 17 residues. CDR1 MNHEY and CDR2 SMNVEV come from the germline V gene (reference sequence). The CDR3, as DNA: TGTGCCAGCAGAGGCTCCGGAGACAGGGCAGATTTCACTGAAGCTTTCTTT. Translated: CASRGSGDRADFTEAFF.

This clone was seen a few times. The chain couples TRBV11-1 to TRBJ2-3; a weak D match, TRBD1 (5 bases). V was pared by 3 bases and J by 1 base, with 11 bases between. The germline V gene has CDR1 SGHAT and CDR2 FQDESV (reference sequence). CDR3 size: 15 residues. The CDR3 here is CASSFGATGTDTQYF. Written as DNA, the CDR3 is TGTGCCAGCAGCTTTGGGGCGACGGGCACAGATACGCAGTATTTT. The whole variable domain, filled in from reference TRBV11-1 and TRBJ2-3, reads EAEVAQSPRYKITEKSQAVAFWCDPISGHATLYWYRQILGQGPELLVQFQDESVVDDSQLPKDRFSAERLKGVDSTLKIQPAELGDSAMYLCASSFGATGTDTQYFGPGTRLTVL.

V gene TRBV5-4 combines with J gene TRBJ1-2, with 8 bases fitting TRBD1. The CDR3 has 16 amino acids. Trimming removed 0 bases from V and 0 bases from J; junction bases left unmatched: 4. Germline values: CDR1 SGHNT, CDR2 YYREEE (reference sequence). CDR3 loop: CASSLGGQDPNYGYTF. CDR3 coding DNA: TGTGCCAGCAGCTTGGGGGGACAGGACCCTAACTATGGCTACACCTTC.

The sample holds many counts of this clone. The rearrangement joins TRBV15 to TRBJ1-1; D possibly corresponds to TRBD1 (6 bases). This CDR3 is built from 20 residues. Looked up from germline, CDR1 is LNHNV and CDR2 is YYDKDF (reference sequence). V was pared by 0 bases and J by 3 bases, with 26 bases between. The CDR3 bases are TGTGCCACCAGCAGAGATCGGGGAGGGGGGGGGCGCGTCGGGGACACTGAAGCTTTCTTT. It yields the protein CATSRDRGGGGRVGDTEAFF.

The rearrangement links TRBV29-1 to TRBJ2-7, with TRBD2 as a possible D gene (5 bases). The V gene lost 4 bases and the J gene lost 2 bases, with 6 bases spanning the gap. CDR3 length: 11 amino acids. In germline, CDR1 is SQVTM, CDR2 ANQGSEA. The CDR3 sequence is CSVGLTYEQYF. The CDR3 DNA sequence: TGCAGCGTTGGACTAACCTACGAGCAGTACTTC.

V is TRBV7-9 and J is TRBJ2-7; D is ambiguous. Trimming took off 4 bases at V and 3 bases at J, with 10 bases between the two ends. The CDR3 consists of 13 residues. CDR1 is SEHNR, CDR2 FQNEAQ, per germline (reference sequence). CDR3 amino acids: CASSSPTGYEQYF. The CDR3 nucleotides are TGTGCCAGCAGCTCACCGACTGGCTACGAGCAGTACTTC.

The V and J genes are TRBV18 and TRBJ2-6; D not resolved. Between the trimmed V and J ends, which lost 3 bases and 0 bases, there was a span of 9 bases. The CDR3 loop spans 16 amino acids. Germline V gene sequence: CDR1 KGHSH, CDR2 LQKENI. This CDR3 reads CASSPRESSGANVLTF. Here the CDR3 DNA reads TGTGCCAGCTCACCTAGAGAGTCCTCTGGGGCCAACGTCCTGACTTTC.

DNA for the CDR3: TGCGCCAGCAGCGGACAGGGGCAAGAGACCCAGTACTTC. Its protein is CASSGQGQETQYF. This rearrangement joins TRBV5-1 to TRBJ2-5, with 9 nucleotides matching TRBD1. The J segment lost 2 bases and the V segment lost 4 bases, leaving 0 bases of the junction unmatched. Per the germline V gene, CDR1 is SGHRS and CDR2 is YFSETQ. The CDR3 length is 13 residues.

This clone was detected only a few times. The chain combines TRBV7-6 with TRBJ2-7; TRBD2 aligns across 12 bases. The V and J ends lost 0 bases and 5 bases, in that order; junction bases with no gene match: 5. CDR1 is SGHVS, CDR2 FNYEAQ, per germline. The CDR3 is made up of 16 amino acids. CDR3 nucleotide sequence: TGTGCCAGCAGCTTAGCGACTAGCGGGAGTATCGACGAGCAGTACTTC. It is translated as CASSLATSGSIDEQYF.

The CDR3 region is CASSPERPGANVLTF. The CDR3 nucleotides are TGTGCCAGCTCACCGGAGCGGCCTGGGGCCAACGTCCTGACTTTC. This chain links TRBV18 with TRBJ2-6; D might be TRBD2 (5 bases). V gave up 3 bases and J gave up 2 bases, with 8 bases separating them. Germline loops: CDR1 KGHSH, CDR2 LQKENI. This CDR3 has 15 residues.

The rearrangement joins TRBV6-7 to TRBJ2-5; 11 bases line up with TRBD1. Being an ORF, TRBV6-7 has a function that is uncertain. Losses at the gene ends were 6 bases for V and 3 bases for J; bases not matched to a gene: 3. This CDR3 comprises 14 residues. The CDR3 sequence is CASSRDRGEETQYF. Here the CDR3 DNA reads TGTGCCAGCAGCAGGGACAGGGGGGAAGAGACCCAGTACTTC.

The CDR3 is CASSSGGPNTGELFF. CDR3 DNA sequence: TGTGCCAGTAGTAGCGGGGGCCCGAACACCGGGGAGCTGTTTTTT. The chain is built from TRBV19 and TRBJ2-2; perhaps TRBD2 as D (7 bases). Germline-derived CDR1 and CDR2 are LNHDA and SQIVND (reference sequence). The germline V and J ends were trimmed by 4 bases and 0 bases, with 9 bases remaining between them. The CDR3 length is 15 residues. Full variable domain (missing parts from reference TRBV19 and TRBJ2-2): DGGITQSPKYLFRKEGQNVTLSCEQNLNHDAMYWYRQDPGQGLRLIYYSQIVNDFQKGDIAEGYSVSREKKESFPLTVTSAQKNPTAFYLCASSSGGPNTGELFFGEGSRLTVL.

This chain joins TRBV7-3 and TRBJ2-1; 12 bases are a match to TRBD2. Germline values: CDR1 SGHTA, CDR2 FQGTGA. CDR3 length: 16 residues. J was trimmed by 4 bases and V by 0 bases; bases with no gene match: 1. The CDR3: CASSLTLAGGYNEQFF. For the CDR3, the DNA is TGTGCCAGCAGCTTAACGCTAGCGGGAGGGTACAATGAGCAGTTCTTC.

The chain is built from TRBV6-6 and TRBJ2-7, with TRBD2 as a possible D gene (5 bases). This CDR3 spans 15 amino acids. Trimming took off 5 bases at V and 0 bases at J, with 14 bases between the two ends. Germline CDR1 MNHNY, CDR2 SVGAGI (reference sequence). CDR3 sequence reads: CASSQDLGSSYEQYF. Here the CDR3 DNA reads TGTGCCAGCAGTCAAGACCTGGGGAGCTCCTACGAGCAGTACTTC.

This chain uses TRBV10-3 with TRBJ1-1, with 8 bases fitting TRBD1. J lost 5 bases, V lost 6 bases, and 8 bases had no gene match. Germline V gives CDR1 ENHRY, CDR2 SYGVKD. CDR3 length: 14 residues. For the CDR3, the DNA is TGTGCCATCAGCCCAGGGGGCGAGGAAACTGAAGCTTTCTTT. Protein: CAISPGGEETEAFF.

As to this clone: This CDR3 is also generated by other DNA sequences in the sample. The V gene is TRBV11-2, the J gene TRBJ2-2; TRBD2 matches 11 bases. The V and J ends lost 1 base and 5 bases, in that order; junction bases with no gene match: 3. Germline loops: CDR1 SGHAT, CDR2 FQNNGV. CDR3 length equals 16 residues. The CDR3 nucleotides read TGTGCCAGCAGCTTAGGACTAGCGGGGAATACCGGGGAGCTGTTTTTT. It translates to CASSLGLAGNTGELFF.

The V gene is TRBV5-1, the J gene TRBJ2-5, with 8 nucleotides matching TRBD2. Looked up from germline, CDR1 is SGHRS and CDR2 is YFSETQ. The V and J ends lost 0 bases and 1 base, in that order; junction bases with no gene match: 8. The CDR3 is 17 amino acids. Here the CDR3 DNA reads TGCGCCAGCAGCTTGGGCCCGTCGGGGGGGCTCCAAGAGACCCAGTACTTC. Translated: CASSLGPSGGLQETQYF.

This sequence joins TRBV10-1 and TRBJ2-3; 7 bases fit TRBD2. V lost 7 bases and J lost 14; bases outside the gene matches: 21. There are 15 residues in the CDR3. From germline, CDR1 is WNHNN and CDR2 SYGVQD (reference sequence). The CDR3 DNA reads TGCGCCAGCACCCCGGGAGCCGCGGGAGATCAACGGTCGTATTTT. Translating gives CASTPGAAGDQRSYF.

CDR3 region: CASSLRATGGVGEKLFF. In DNA, the CDR3 is TGTGCCAGCAGCTTGAGGGCGACAGGGGGCGTAGGGGAAAAACTGTTTTTT. The rearrangement joins TRBV5-6 to TRBJ1-4, with 10 bases fitting TRBD1. Trimming cost V 1 base and J 8 bases; bases outside gene matches: 11. The CDR3 has 17 amino acids. CDR1 and CDR2 (germline): SGHDT, YYEEEE.

V and J are TRBV19 and TRBJ1-1; a possible D gene is TRBD1 (6 bases). This CDR3 is 13 amino acids long. The germline V gene encodes CDR1 LNHDA and CDR2 SQIVND (reference sequence). V gave up 6 bases and J gave up 6 bases, with 14 bases separating them. The CDR3 region has the DNA TGTGCCAGTAGCAACCGACAGGTCTCTGAAGCTTTCTTT. Amino acid sequence: CASSNRQVSEAFF. Drawing the rest from reference TRBV19 and TRBJ1-1, the complete variable domain is DGGITQSPKYLFRKEGQNVTLSCEQNLNHDAMYWYRQDPGQGLRLIYYSQIVNDFQKGDIAEGYSVSREKKESFPLTVTSAQKNPTAFYLCASSNRQVSEAFFGQGTRLTVV.

This clone was seen a few times. V is TRBV6-6 and J is TRBJ1-1, with D possibly TRBD1 on 6 matching bases. The CDR3 runs to 14 residues. V lost 2 bases and J lost 4, with 11 bases in between. Germline V gene lookup returns CDR1 MNHNY and CDR2 SVGAGI (reference sequence). This CDR3 reads CASSYRQGTTEAFF. The CDR3 nucleotides read TGTGCCAGCAGTTACCGGCAGGGGACCACTGAAGCTTTCTTT.

The genes are TRBV7-2 and TRBJ2-7; the match to TRBD1 covers 10 bases. Per the germline V gene, CDR1 is SGHTA and CDR2 is FQGNSA. The trim removed 7 bases at V and 0 bases at J, leaving 3 bases unmatched. CDR3 length equals 14 residues. DNA of the CDR3: TGTGCCAGCACCGGGACAGGGGTCTCCTACGAGCAGTACTTC. This encodes CASTGTGVSYEQYF. Combining the CDR3 with reference TRBV7-2 and TRBJ2-7 gives the whole variable domain GAGVSQSPSNKVTEKGKDVELRCDPISGHTALYWYRQSLGQGLEFLIYFQGNSAPDKSGLPSDRFSAERTGGSVSTLTIQRTQQEDSAVYLCASTGTGVSYEQYFGPGTRLTVT.

This clone was seen a single time. The junction and the germline gene differ at one end; a read error may be behind it. The chain joins TRBV7-7 to TRBJ2-5, with TRBD1 matching over 9 bases. This CDR3 has 17 residues. Looked up from germline, CDR1 is SSHAT and CDR2 is FNYEAQ (reference sequence). The CDR3 sequence is CASSLTGGYTDRETQYF. The CDR3 coding sequence is TGTGCTAGCAGCTTAACAGGGGGCTACACGGATAGGGAGACCCAGTACTTC.